A selection of T cell receptor beta chains follows, all from one sample in a study of T cell responses to AZD1222 COVID-19 vaccine. Produced via immunoSEQ multiplex PCR; TCRdb's table is partial and in-frame only. The table shows tens of thousands of clones, with about 91% occurring only once. The sequencing used peripheral blood, collected 28 days after the second dose of the MenACWY control vaccine. The receptors derive from an adult who received the MenACWY meningococcal vaccine as a control. CDR3s include the opening cysteine and the closing phenylalanine or tryptophan. The D gene is left open where the match is weak.

v_gene	j_gene	d_gene	CDR3nt	CDR3aa
TRBV7-9	TRBJ1-2	NA	TGTGCCAGCAGCAGTTCCGATGCGGGCAGGGGTCGGTATGGCTACACCTTC	CASSSSDAGRGRYGYTF
TRBV27	TRBJ1-2	NA	TGTGCCAGCAGTCCCGCCGGTGGGGGGGACTATGGCTACACCTTC	CASSPAGGGDYGYTF
TRBV20-1	TRBJ2-4	NA	TGCAGTGCGTTCGAGGGGAACATTCAGTACTTC	CSAFEGNIQYF
TRBV3-1/TRBV3-2	TRBJ2-5	TRBD2	TGTGCCAGCAGCCAAGACGTAGCGGGGGGGCGGGAGACCCAGTACTTC	CASSQDVAGGRETQYF
TRBV3-1/TRBV3-2	TRBJ1-1	NA	TGTGCCAGCAGCCACCCTGGGCAGAGAACTATGAACACTGAAGCTTTCTTT	CASSHPGQRTMNTEAFF
TRBV7-9	TRBJ1-4	TRBD1	TGTGCCAGCAGCATCGGGACAGGGGGTGAAAAACTGTTTTTT	CASSIGTGGEKLFF
TRBV4-1	TRBJ1-2	NA	TGCGCCAGCAGCCAAGACGGCCCCTATGGCTACACCTTC	CASSQDGPYGYTF
TRBV30	TRBJ1-2	NA	TGTGCCTGGAGTGCCGGGAGTGAATGGTACTATGGCTACACCTTC	CAWSAGSEWYYGYTF
TRBV5-1	TRBJ1-3	TRBD1	TGCGCCAGCAGAGCCTTTGGGACAGGGAACGGAAACACCATATATTTT	CASRAFGTGNGNTIYF
TRBV25-1	TRBJ1-1	NA	TGTGCCAGCGGATACTTGGGGAGAACTGAAGCTTTCTTT	CASGYLGRTEAFF
TRBV5-5	TRBJ1-1	NA	TGTGCCAGCAGCTACGGGATCCCGAACACTGAAGCTTTCTTT	CASSYGIPNTEAFF
TRBV5-1	TRBJ2-1	NA	TGCGCCAGCAGCATGGTAAACGAGAATGAGCAGTTCTTC	CASSMVNENEQFF
TRBV30	TRBJ1-4	TRBD1	TGTGCCTGGAGTCCCTTGGACAGGGAGAGCGAAAAACTGTTTTTT	CAWSPLDRESEKLFF
TRBV7-3	TRBJ2-1	NA	TGTGCCAGCAGCTTAACAGCGACCCATGAGCAGTTCTTC	CASSLTATHEQFF
TRBV5-1	TRBJ1-2	TRBD1	TGCGCCAGCAGCTCTGGGACAGGGACTAACTATGGCTACACCTTC	CASSSGTGTNYGYTF
TRBV27	TRBJ1-1	NA	TGTGCCAGCAGTTTATCGCCCCCGGATTCAGAGAGCACTGAAGCTTTCTTT	CASSLSPPDSESTEAFF
TRBV6-5	TRBJ2-1	TRBD2	TGTGCCAGCAGTTACATCACGGGGGGGCGCAATGAGCAGTTCTTC	CASSYITGGRNEQFF
TRBV7-9	TRBJ1-1	TRBD1	TGTGCCAGCAGCGTCGACAGGGACGGTACTGAAGCTTTCTTT	CASSVDRDGTEAFF
TRBV9	TRBJ2-2	NA	TGTGCCAGCAGCGTAGTCCCGCTGCAGGGGGGGACAGGGGAGCTGTTTTTT	CASSVVPLQGGTGELFF
TRBV5-1	TRBJ1-3	TRBD1	TGCGCCAGCAGCGAGGACAGGCCAAGCTCTGGAAACACCATATATTTT	CASSEDRPSSGNTIYF
TRBV7-2	TRBJ2-7	TRBD1	TGTGCCAGCAGCCGTTCCGGGACAGATAACTACGAGCAGTACTTC	CASSRSGTDNYEQYF
TRBV3-1/TRBV3-2	TRBJ1-5	NA	TGTGCCAGCAGGGAGGGGTGGGTTCAGCCCCAGCATTTT	CASREGWVQPQHF
TRBV28	TRBJ1-5	NA	TGTGCCAGCAGTTTAGGTAATCAGCCCCAGCATTTT	CASSLGNQPQHF